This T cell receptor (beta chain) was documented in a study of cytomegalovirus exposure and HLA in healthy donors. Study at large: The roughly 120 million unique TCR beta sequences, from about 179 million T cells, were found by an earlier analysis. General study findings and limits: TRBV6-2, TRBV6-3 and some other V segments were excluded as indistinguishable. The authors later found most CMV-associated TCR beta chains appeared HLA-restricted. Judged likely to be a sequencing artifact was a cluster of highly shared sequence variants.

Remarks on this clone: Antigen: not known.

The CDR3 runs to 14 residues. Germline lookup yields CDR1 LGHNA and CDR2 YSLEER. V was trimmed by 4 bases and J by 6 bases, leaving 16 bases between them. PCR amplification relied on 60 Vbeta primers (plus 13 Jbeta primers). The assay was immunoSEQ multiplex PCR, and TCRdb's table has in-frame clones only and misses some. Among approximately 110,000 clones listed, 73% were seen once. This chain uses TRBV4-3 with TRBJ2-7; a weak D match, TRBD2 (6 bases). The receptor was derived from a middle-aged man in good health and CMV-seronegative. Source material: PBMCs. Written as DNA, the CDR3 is TGCGCCAGCAGCCCAAGTTTCCGGGGGTCCGAGCAGTACTTC. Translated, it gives CASSPSFRGSEQYF.